The clone carrying this T cell receptor (beta chain) was recorded many times. These data are taken from a study of regulatory T cells in long-lasting Graves disease. The CDR3 spans 15 residues. Looked up from germline, CDR1 is MGHRA and CDR2 is YSYEKL. Trimming cost V 1 base and J 1 base, with 10 bases left between them. Time point indicated: newly diagnosed GD, antithyroid drugs for less than 3 months. After RNA was extracted from PBMCs, the TCR library was made from it. TCR beta libraries were built with iRepertoire HTBI primers and Arm-PCR of CDR3 regions. From the multiplex PCR reads, TCRdb called clonotypes with MiXCR, one entry per CDR3 protein. This table has 600,000 to 650,000 distinct CDR3 sequences, around 15% appearing once. The same specimen was also included in a second study, on T cells in Graves' hyperthyroidism and ophthalmopathy. As that report states: Classification by a 13 V-J model distinguished ophthalmopathy from stable hyperthyroidism.

The starting material was peripheral blood mononuclear cells (PBMCs), obtained at new diagnosis, from a patient treated with antithyroid drugs. The V gene is TRBV4-1, the J gene TRBJ1-1; D ambiguous. The TCR originated in a woman aged 25-40 years with Graves disease. CDR3 in DNA: TGCGCCAGCAGCCAAGGAGGGTTGGGGAACACTGAAGCTTTCTTT. This translates into CASSQGGLGNTEAFF.